The 8 T cell receptor beta chains below were found in one sample sequenced in a study of T-cell memory formation after mild COVID-19. TCRdb re-called the 5' RACE reads with MiXCR, one entry per CDR3 protein. The sample carries 150,000 to 200,000 distinct CDR3 sequences, roughly 12% recorded once. The sequenced material came from PBMCs or a T cell subset sorted from them (not recorded which). The source is a man between 18 and 35 years old who had mild COVID-19 (a few samples of this study predate the infection). Cell type and time point are not known.

The chain uses TRBV28 and TRBJ2-1; D not certain. CDR3 length: 12 amino acids. Germline V gene lookup returns CDR1 MDHEN and CDR2 SYDVKM. The V end lost 2 bases, the J end lost 10 bases, and 9 bases lay between the germline ends. Here the CDR3 reads CASSLLGKEQFF. The CDR3 region has the DNA TGTGCCAGCAGTTTACTGGGAAAGGAGCAGTTCTTC.

This clonotype was counted only a few times. The chain joins TRBV28 to TRBJ2-1; TRBD1 matches 8 bases. Per the germline V gene, CDR1 is MDHEN and CDR2 is SYDVKM. CDR3 length: 15 residues. The V and J ends lost 7 bases and 8 bases, in that order; junction bases with no gene match: 13. CDR3 sequence reads: CASTRPGRGRDEQFF. In DNA form, the CDR3 reads TGTGCCAGCACCCGACCGGGCAGGGGGCGAGATGAGCAGTTCTTC.

This clonotype turned up a few times. The chain is built from TRBV3-1 and TRBJ2-5; no clear D. The germline gives CDR1 LGHDT, CDR2 YNNKEL (reference sequence). V lost 0 bases, J lost 5 bases, and 13 bases lay in between. The CDR3 extends over 15 amino acids. For the CDR3, the DNA is TGTGCCAGCAGCCAAGATCGCCTAGAAGGGGAGACCCAGTACTTC. It is translated as CASSQDRLEGETQYF.

This clonotype qualifies as medium-sized. The V and J genes are TRBV18 and TRBJ2-5, with 10 bases fitting TRBD2. With V trimmed by 4 bases and J by 2 bases, 4 bases remained unmatched. Germline CDR1 reads KGHSH; CDR2 reads LQKENI. This CDR3 region has 15 residues. The CDR3 is CASSRTSGGQETQYF. CDR3 nucleotides: TGTGCCAGCTCACGGACTAGCGGAGGACAAGAGACCCAGTACTTC. The whole variable domain, remainder taken from reference TRBV18 and TRBJ2-5, is NAGVMQNPRHLVRRRGQEARLRCSPMKGHSHVYWYRQLPEEGLKFMVYLQKENIIDESGMPKERFSAEFPKEGPSILRIQQVVRGDSAAYFCASSRTSGGQETQYFGPGTRLLVL.

The sample holds a few counts of this clonotype. The chain links TRBV4-3 to TRBJ2-3, with 10 bases that match TRBD1. Germline trimming cut 0 bases from V and 6 bases from J; bases unmatched to any gene: 9. CDR3 length: 17 residues. CDR1 and CDR2 from the germline V gene are LGHNA and YSLEER. As DNA, the CDR3 is TGCGCCAGCAGCCAAGATGGTAGACAGGGGGCCCCCGATACGCAGTATTTT. Its translation: CASSQDGRQGAPDTQYF.

The gene calls are TRBV29-1 and TRBJ1-2; no reliable D call. The CDR3 loop spans 13 amino acids. The V gene lost 2 bases and the J gene lost 6 bases, with 13 bases spanning the gap. The germline V gene has CDR1 SQVTM and CDR2 ANQGSEA. Here the CDR3 DNA reads TGCAGCGTTGAAACCCTGAGGGTCGATGGCTACACCTTC. The encoded protein is CSVETLRVDGYTF.

The CDR3 reads CAISYTDTQYF. The DNA for the CDR3 is TGTGCCATCAGCTACACAGATACGCAGTATTTT. The chain recombines TRBV10-3 with TRBJ2-3; D ambiguous. Germline V gives CDR1 ENHRY, CDR2 SYGVKD. V gave up 6 bases and J gave up 2 bases, with 3 bases separating them. The CDR3 contains 11 residues.

This clonotype was detected ten times or more. The chain links TRBV7-2 to TRBJ2-6; either TRBD1 or TRBD2 may supply D (5 bases each). CDR1 SGHTA and CDR2 FQGNSA come from the germline V gene. The germline V and J ends were trimmed by 5 bases and 2 bases, with 10 bases remaining between them. This CDR3 contains 15 residues. CDR3 residues: CASSLGRPGANVLTF. The CDR3, as DNA: TGTGCCAGCAGCCTGGGACGGCCTGGGGCCAACGTCCTGACTTTC.